This entry lists 24 T cell receptor beta chains sequenced from one sample in a study of T cell clonality in common variable immunodeficiency. These receptors have no known antigen. Study outcomes and limitations: Fewer deletions and N-nucleotide insertions were reportedly seen in common variable immunodeficiency TCR beta sequences.

Data came from immunoSEQ multiplex PCR; TCRdb stores just in-frame clones and leaves some out. The repertoire consists of about 35,000 clones, none detected only once. Sequencing was performed on peripheral blood mononuclear cells. The receptors were sampled from a human donor with common variable immunodeficiency.

This clone showed up just a few times. The sequenced fragment ends 3 residues before the CDR3 boundary, so the rest is inferred from the germline J gene. The V and J genes are TRBV19 and TRBJ2-1; D call uncertain. The V end lost 3 bases, the J end lost 5 bases, and 8 bases lay between the germline ends. From germline, CDR1 is LNHDA and CDR2 SQIVND (reference sequence). The CDR3 extends over 13 amino acids. CDR3 sequence: CASSISRDNEQFF. CDR3 DNA (partial): TGTGCCAGTAGTATCAGTCGGGACAATGAG.

Concerning this clone: Read sequence stops 3 residues before the CDR3 end, and the germline J gene provides the missing end. The V gene is TRBV18, the J gene TRBJ1-3, with D possibly being TRBD1 (6 bases). CDR1 and CDR2 from the germline V gene are KGHSH and LQKENI. The CDR3 covers 14 residues. With 3 bases removed from V and 4 bases from J, the gap between germline ends came to 10 bases. The CDR3 sequence is CASSPAGAGNTIYF. The CDR3 DNA, read in part, is TGTGCCAGCTCACCGGCAGGGGCGGGAAACACC.

This clone was counted ten times or more. The read terminates 3 residues ahead of where the CDR3 ends, so the germline J gene completes it. This rearrangement joins TRBV10-3 to TRBJ1-2; TRBD1 agrees at 7 bases. CDR1 is ENHRY and CDR2 is SYGVKD in the germline V gene. The CDR3 runs to 16 residues. The trim removed 1 base at V and 2 bases at J, leaving 7 bases unmatched. CDR3 sequence reads: CAISEYRGRTNYGYTF. The CDR3 DNA, read in part, is TGTGCCATCAGTGAGTACAGGGGTAGGACAAACTATGGC.

In its sample, this clone was seen many times. The read ends 3 residues shy of where the CDR3 ends; the end is completed using the germline J gene. This sequence joins TRBV6-2 or TRBV6-3 and TRBJ2-5; TRBD2 matches at 7 bases. After removal of 5 bases from V and 3 bases from J, the junction contained 6 bases not matched to a gene. Germline values: CDR1 MNHEY, CDR2 SVGEGT. This CDR3 contains 14 residues. CDR3 amino acids: CASSHAGTKETQYF. The covered CDR3 bases are TGTGCCAGCAGTCATGCCGGGACTAAAGAGACC.

This clone was seen repeatedly, ten times or more. The read ends 3 residues before the CDR3 terminus; that terminus is restored from the germline J gene. The chain uses TRBV14 and TRBJ2-2, with a weak D call TRBD2 (5 bases). Trimming left V 3 bases short and J 5 bases short, with 10 bases between. The CDR3 is 14 residues long. Per germline, CDR1 SGHDN and CDR2 FVKESK. The part of the CDR3 DNA that was read is TGTGCCAGCAGCCATCGGACTGTAACCGGGGAG. This encodes CASSHRTVTGE. The full-length CDR3 reads as CASSHRTVTGELFF.

Concerning this clone itself: The read finishes 3 residues shy of the CDR3 end, and the germline J gene is used to complete it. The chain couples TRBV2 to TRBJ1-5; TRBD1 might be the D (5 bases). The CDR3 has 13 residues. The V end lost 8 bases, the J end lost 2 bases, and 10 bases lay between the germline ends. CDR1 is SNHLY, CDR2 FYNNEI, per germline. CDR3 sequence: CASLRGGNQPQHF. The CDR3 DNA, read in part, is TGTGCCAGCTTAAGGGGTGGCAATCAGCCC.

With regard to this clone: The CDR3 end lies 3 residues beyond the end of the read and is filled in from the germline J gene. V is TRBV19 and J is TRBJ2-2, with a possible D match to TRBD1 (5 bases). V was trimmed by 2 bases and J by 4 bases, leaving 11 bases between them. CDR3 length equals 15 residues. The V gene's germline CDR1 is LNHDA and CDR2 SQIVND (reference sequence). CDR3 bases read: TGTGCCAGTAGTATATTGCAGGGTCCCACCGGGGAG. Its protein product is CASSILQGPTGE. The complete CDR3 sequence is CASSILQGPTGELFF.

In the case of this clone: Coverage ceases 3 residues before the CDR3 finishes, and the germline J gene fills in the end. The V gene is TRBV18, the J gene TRBJ2-1, with 10 bases matching TRBD2. Per germline, CDR1 KGHSH and CDR2 LQKENI. This CDR3 comprises 15 residues. V lost 5 bases, J lost 3 bases, and 4 bases stayed unmatched. The CDR3 loop is CASSSLAGVYNEQFF. The sequenced part of the CDR3 DNA is TGTGCCAGCTCATCGCTAGCGGGAGTCTACAATGAG.

This clone was counted ten times or more. Sequencing ends 3 residues short of the CDR3 end; the germline J gene provides the rest. The chain joins TRBV18 to TRBJ1-3, with no clear D. The CDR3 sequence is 16 residues long. The V gene's germline CDR1 is KGHSH and CDR2 LQKENI. Trimming shortened V by 0 bases and J by 0 bases, and 9 bases separated the two germline ends. The CDR3 sequence: CASSPPLGYSGNTIYF. CDR3 bases read: TGTGCCAGCTCACCACCCTTAGGGTACTCTGGAAACACC.

In this sample, this clone turned up a few times. Sequencing ends 3 residues short of the CDR3 end; the germline J gene provides the rest. The genes are TRBV19 and TRBJ1-2; tentative D call: TRBD1 (5 bases). The CDR3 spans 15 residues. Germline-derived CDR1 and CDR2 are LNHDA and SQIVND (reference sequence). V gave up 4 bases and J gave up 0 bases, with 12 bases separating them. The CDR3 sequence is CASSRGSRANYGYTF. The covered CDR3 bases are TGTGCCAGTAGTAGGGGCAGTAGAGCTAACTATGGC.

This clone came up many times. Read coverage stops 3 residues before the CDR3 terminus; the germline J gene supplies the remainder. J is TRBJ1-1 and V is TRBV28; the D is unclear. The CDR3 has 12 residues. Germline V lookup: CDR1 MDHEN, CDR2 SYDVKM. CDR3: CASSFVSTRAFF. The covered CDR3 bases are TGTGCCAGCAGTTTCGTTTCGACAAGA.

Only a few counts were recorded for this clone. The CDR3 end falls 3 residues outside the read, so it is completed with the germline J gene. This chain connects TRBV7-9 to TRBJ2-2; no clear D gene. Germline CDR1 reads SEHNR; CDR2 reads FQNEAQ (reference sequence). The germline V and J ends were trimmed by 3 bases and 5 bases, with 13 bases remaining between them. The CDR3 extends over 15 amino acids. The sequenced part of the CDR3 DNA is TGTGCCAGCAGCTTTGGGCTCCTGAATACCGGGGAG. Translation: CASSFGLLNTGE. The full-length CDR3 reads as CASSFGLLNTGELFF.

In its sample, this clone was seen a few times. Sequence at one end of the junction differs from germline and may be a read error. The DNA ends 3 residues before the CDR3 does, and the rest of the CDR3 is filled in from the germline J gene. This chain connects TRBV7-9 to TRBJ1-5; D is possibly TRBD1 (6 bases). The CDR3 has 12 residues. The germline V gene has CDR1 SEHNR and CDR2 FQNEAQ (reference sequence). CDR3 DNA (partial): TGTTCCAGCAGCTCAGGAGGGGGGCCC. Translation: CSSSSGGGP. The complete CDR3 reads CSSSSGGGPQHF.

This clone was observed a handful of times. The read ends 3 residues shy of where the CDR3 ends; the end is completed using the germline J gene. This chain uses TRBV2 with TRBJ2-7; TRBD1 matches 9 bases. The CDR3 runs 14 residues. V trimming: 6 bases; J trimming: 1 base; junction bases outside the gene matches: 4. Per the germline V gene, CDR1 is SNHLY and CDR2 is FYNNEI. The covered CDR3 bases are TGTGCCAGCAGACAAGGACAGGGGTCCTACGAG. The encoded protein is CASRQGQGSYE. The full CDR3 reads CASRQGQGSYEQYF.

This clone was detected a few times. The read ends 3 residues early relative to the CDR3; the germline J gene fills the gap. The chain combines TRBV7-1 with TRBJ2-5; 16 bases fit TRBD2. TRBV7-1 carries the ORF label, with uncertain function. J gave up 2 bases and V 3 bases, and 12 bases lay outside the gene matches. The CDR3 is 20 amino acids. CDR3 residues: CASSSPGLAGGRQRQETQYF. The part of the CDR3 DNA that was read is TGTGCCAGCAGCTCTCCGGGACTAGCGGGAGGGAGGCAGAGGCAAGAGACC.

This clone has ten or more counts. The read ends 3 residues shy of where the CDR3 ends; the end is completed using the germline J gene. The rearrangement links TRBV30 to TRBJ1-1; D unresolved. The germline V gene has CDR1 GTSNPN and CDR2 SVGIG (reference sequence). Trimming stripped 4 bases from V and 1 base from J, with 10 bases between. This CDR3 has 13 residues. CDR3 loop: CAWTHVRNTEAFF. The sequenced CDR3 bases are TGTGCCTGGACCCATGTGCGGAACACTGAA.

The table lists this clone with many counts. The CDR3 goes on 3 residues after the read ends, and that part is filled in from the germline J gene. This rearrangement joins TRBV11-2 to TRBJ2-3; D perhaps matches TRBD2 (7 bases). The V end was cut by 1 base, the J end by 2 bases, with 10 bases between. This CDR3 has 15 residues. In germline, CDR1 is SGHAT, CDR2 FQNNGV. CDR3 DNA, as far as it was read: TGTGCCAGCAGCTTAGTGCGGGGGCACACAGATACG. Translated: CASSLVRGHTDT. In full, the CDR3 is CASSLVRGHTDTQYF. Supplemented by reference TRBV11-2 and TRBJ2-3, the full variable domain reads EAGVAQSPRYKIIEKRQSVAFWCNPISGHATLYWYQQILGQGPKLLIQFQNNGVVDDSQLPKDRFSAERLKGVDSTLKIQPAKLEDSAVYLCASSLVRGHTDTQYFGPGTRLTVL.

Details on this clone: The observed sequence ends 3 residues before the CDR3 terminus, with the missing tail filled in from the germline J gene. The chain carries TRBV2 and TRBJ1-1; D is ambiguous. The V end was cut by 3 bases, the J end by 5 bases, with 10 bases between. The CDR3 runs 13 residues. Germline CDR1 reads SNHLY; CDR2 reads FYNNEI. The sequenced CDR3 bases are TGTGCCAGCAGTGAGGAGACGGGGACTGAA. Residues: CASSEETGTE. The full-length CDR3 reads as CASSEETGTEAFF.

This clone was counted between two and nine times. Read coverage stops 3 residues before the CDR3 terminus; the germline J gene supplies the remainder. The rearrangement joins TRBV2 to TRBJ2-7; D remains ambiguous. V was shortened by 1 base and J by 0 bases, with 16 bases between the two germline ends. In germline, CDR1 is SNHLY, CDR2 FYNNEI. The CDR3 extends over 17 amino acids. CDR3 region: CASSEERLRPSSYEQYF. The CDR3 DNA, read in part, is TGTGCCAGCAGTGAAGAGCGACTTAGACCTAGCTCCTACGAG.

This clone was counted many times. The read comes to an end 3 residues before the CDR3 does, leaving the germline J gene to fill in the end. The V gene is TRBV6-1, the J gene TRBJ2-7; 8 bases agree with TRBD2. Germline loops: CDR1 MNHNS, CDR2 SASEGT. The trim removed 3 bases at V and 0 bases at J, leaving 7 bases unmatched. CDR3 size: 16 residues. The CDR3 DNA, read in part, is TGTGCCAGCAGTGATCAAGCGGGAGAGGTCTCCTACGAG. Its protein is CASSDQAGEVSYE. The entire CDR3 sequence reads CASSDQAGEVSYEQYF.

Details on this clone: The CDR3 end lies 3 residues beyond the end of the read and is filled in from the germline J gene. This chain connects TRBV7-3 to TRBJ2-2, with TRBD2 identical over 8 bases. The CDR3 loop spans 16 amino acids. Trimming cost V 3 bases and J 4 bases; bases outside gene matches: 7. The germline gives CDR1 SGHTA, CDR2 FQGTGA. This chain's CDR3 is CASSFLAGGSTGELFF. The CDR3 bases that were read are TGTGCCAGCAGCTTCCTGGCGGGAGGCAGCACCGGGGAG.

This clone was picked up many times. The read falls 3 residues short of the CDR3 end, and the missing part is taken from the germline J gene. J is TRBJ2-3 and V is TRBV20-1; weak D call: TRBD2 (6 bases). The germline V and J ends were trimmed by 0 bases and 0 bases, with 13 bases remaining between them. Germline V gives CDR1 DFQATT, CDR2 SNEGSKA (reference sequence). The CDR3 has 16 residues. The CDR3 protein is CSARDDSSASTDTQYF. CDR3 bases read: TGCAGTGCTAGAGATGATTCTAGCGCTAGCACAGATACG.

This clone was recorded at least ten times. The read ends 3 residues before the CDR3 terminus; that terminus is restored from the germline J gene. V usage is TRBV10-3 and J usage is TRBJ2-3; a possible D gene is TRBD1 (5 bases). The germline V and J ends were trimmed by 3 bases and 3 bases, with 13 bases remaining between them. Germline loops: CDR1 ENHRY, CDR2 SYGVKD. The CDR3 is 15 residues long. The sequenced CDR3 bases are TGTGCCATCAGTGACCCAGGGCACAGAACAGATACG. Amino acid sequence: CAISDPGHRTDT. The whole CDR3 region reads CAISDPGHRTDTQYF.

This chain's CDR3 is CASSPGRGELFF. CDR3 DNA (partial): TGTGCCAGCAGCCCAGGGAGAGGGGAG. This chain joins TRBV7-8 and TRBJ2-2; D could derive from TRBD1 or TRBD2 (5 bases each). The sequence runs out 3 residues before the end of the CDR3; the remainder is reconstructed from the germline J gene. The germline V gene has CDR1 SGHVS and CDR2 FQNEAQ. Trimming took 5 bases from V and 8 from J, leaving 9 bases between them. This CDR3 is built from 12 residues.